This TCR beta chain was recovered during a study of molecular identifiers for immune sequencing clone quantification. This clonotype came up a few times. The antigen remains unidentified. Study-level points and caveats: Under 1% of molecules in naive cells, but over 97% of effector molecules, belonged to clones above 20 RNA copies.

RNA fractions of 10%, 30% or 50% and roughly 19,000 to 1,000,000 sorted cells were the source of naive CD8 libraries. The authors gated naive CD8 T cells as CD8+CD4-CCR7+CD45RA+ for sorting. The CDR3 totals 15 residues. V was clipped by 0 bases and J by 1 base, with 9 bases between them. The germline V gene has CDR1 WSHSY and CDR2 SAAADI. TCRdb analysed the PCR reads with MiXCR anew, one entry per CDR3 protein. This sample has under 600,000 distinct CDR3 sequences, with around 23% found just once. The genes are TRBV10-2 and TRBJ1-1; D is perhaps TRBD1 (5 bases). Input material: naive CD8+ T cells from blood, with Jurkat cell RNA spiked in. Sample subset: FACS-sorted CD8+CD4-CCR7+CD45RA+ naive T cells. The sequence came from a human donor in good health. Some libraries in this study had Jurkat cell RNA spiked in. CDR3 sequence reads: CASSESRGRNTEAFF. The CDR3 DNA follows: TGCGCCAGCAGTGAGTCGAGGGGCAGGAACACTGAAGCTTTCTTT.